This T cell receptor beta chain was captured in a study of identical twins. The CDR3 contains 17 residues. Germline CDR1 reads SQVTM; CDR2 reads ANQGSEA. The V end lost 4 bases, the J end lost 0 bases, and 18 bases lay between the germline ends. A few counts support this clonotype. TCRdb redid the calling of the 5' RACE reads with MiXCR, one entry per CDR3 protein. Of approximately 490,000 distinct CDR3 sequences listed, about 22% are singletons. The same sample was also used in a study of yellow fever vaccine responses in identical twins.

The sequence derives from a woman aged 18-29 years in good health. Sequencing used CD4+ T cells sorted from blood. This chain connects TRBV29-1 to TRBJ1-4; no clear D. This CDR3 reads CSVGIRGKVATNEKLFF. CDR3 DNA: TGCAGCGTTGGTATACGGGGAAAAGTAGCAACTAATGAAAAACTGTTTTTT.